These 2 T cell receptor beta chains originate from one sample sequenced in a study of CD8 T cells in Susac syndrome. RNA was extracted with the RNeasy kit, and a quantity of 0.5 to 1 ug was reverse transcribed using random hexamers. Via MiXCR, TCRdb re-called the immunoSEQ multiplex PCR reads, giving one row per CDR3 protein. The profile shows about 180,000 distinct CDR3 sequences, around 94% of them singletons. Sequencing used CD4+ T cells from PBMCs. These TCRs come from a human donor with Susac syndrome.

This clonotype was counted a single time. One junction end does not reproduce the germline sequence, and a read error may be involved. This chain uses TRBV2 with TRBJ1-5; possibly TRBD1 for D (6 bases). Germline V gene data show CDR1 as SNHLY and CDR2 as FYNNEI. The CDR3 covers 13 residues. CDR3 loop: CASSDRGNHPQHF. DNA for the CDR3: TGTGCCAGCAGTGACAGGGGAAATCACCCCCAGCATTTT.

The genes are TRBV29-1 and TRBJ1-2; TRBD1 is a possible D gene (6 bases). CDR1 is SQVTM, CDR2 ANQGSEA, per germline. The V and J ends lost 5 bases and 5 bases respectively, with 15 bases between them. This CDR3 is 13 amino acids long. This CDR3 reads CSVSIQGRYGYTF. CDR3 in DNA: TGCAGCGTTTCCATACAGGGACGGTATGGCTACACCTTC. The entire variable domain, with the rest obtained from reference TRBV29-1 and TRBJ1-2, is as follows: SAVISQKPSRDICQRGTSLTIQCQVDSQVTMMFWYRQQPGQSLTLIATANQGSEATYESGFVIDKFPISRPNLTFSTLTVSNMSPEDSSIYLCSVSIQGRYGYTFGSGTRLTVV.